A selection of T cell receptor beta chains follows, all from one sample in a study of cytomegalovirus exposure and HLA in healthy donors. The repertoire was sequenced with immunoSEQ multiplex PCR; TCRdb's copy has only in-frame clones and lacks some. In the table there are around 130,000 clones, 89% of which are singletons. Sequences were obtained from PBMCs. The origin of the receptors is a man between 25 and 39 years old in good health and CMV-seronegative. The CDR3 runs from the conserved cysteine through the conserved F or W. The order of the fields is V gene, J gene, D gene, clone size, CDR3 DNA, CDR3 protein. A D gene is named only where the DNA matches it firmly. Rows give clone size only sometimes, using once, few, many, or a class for an expanded clone.

TRBV29-1,TRBJ1-2,TRBD1,NA,TGCAGCGGCGGACCGGGACAGGGGAATGCGGGGGGTGGCTACACCTTC,CSGGPGQGNAGGGYTF
TRBV19,TRBJ2-6,TRBD1,once,TGTGCCAGGGGGACAGGGGTCTCGGATGGGGCCAACGTCCTGACTTTC,CARGTGVSDGANVLTF
TRBV7-2,TRBJ2-3,NA,NA,TGTGCCAGCAGCTCCTTTTTAAGCACAGATACGCAGTATTTT,CASSSFLSTDTQYF
TRBV11-2,TRBJ1-2,TRBD1,NA,TGTGCCAGCAGCCCAGGGACAGGGCTTAACTATGGCTACACCTTC,CASSPGTGLNYGYTF
TRBV4-2,TRBJ1-1,NA,NA,TGTGCCAGCAGCCAAGTAGAGGACACTGAAGCTTTCTTT,CASSQVEDTEAFF
TRBV2,TRBJ1-4,NA,NA,TGTGCCAGCACCGATCCCCCTGAACTGAATGAAAAACTGTTTTTT,CASTDPPELNEKLFF
TRBV4-2,TRBJ1-6,NA,NA,TGTGCCAGCAGCCAAGACCCCGTTACGAGCTCCTATAATTCACCCCTCCACTTT,CASSQDPVTSSYNSPLHF
TRBV11-3,TRBJ1-6,NA,NA,TGTGCCAGCAGCACGAGCGGGCGGGGAAATTCACCCCTCCACTTT,CASSTSGRGNSPLHF
TRBV11-2,TRBJ2-7,TRBD1,NA,TGTGCCAGCAGCCCCGGACAGGGGAAGCACGAGCAGTACTTC,CASSPGQGKHEQYF
TRBV9,TRBJ2-7,NA,NA,TGTGCCAGCAGCCCTACCCGGAACGGGTTTACCGAGCAGTACTTC,CASSPTRNGFTEQYF
TRBV7-9,TRBJ2-1,NA,NA,TGTGCCAGCAGCTTAGAAAGATGGCGGGGGCTAAATGAGCAGTTCTTC,CASSLERWRGLNEQFF
TRBV4-3,TRBJ1-2,TRBD1,once,TGCGCCAGCAGTCCCGACAGGGGGCATGGCTACACCTTC,CASSPDRGHGYTF
TRBV10-1,TRBJ1-1,TRBD1,once,TGCGCCAGCACCCAGACAGGGGGCACTGAAGCTTTCTTT,CASTQTGGTEAFF
TRBV19,TRBJ1-2,TRBD1,NA,TGTGCCAGTAGTATCTCCGGGACAGGCCCTAACTATGGCTACACCTTC,CASSISGTGPNYGYTF
TRBV18,TRBJ2-7,TRBD1,NA,TGTGCCAGCTCACCAGCAGGGACAGGGGCCAACGAGCAGTACTTC,CASSPAGTGANEQYF
TRBV6-1,TRBJ1-1,NA,NA,TGTGCCAGCAGTAGGAGGGTGACTGAAGCTTTCTTT,CASSRRVTEAFF
TRBV9,TRBJ1-1,NA,NA,TGTGCCAGCAGCGTACTAGTAAACACTGAAGCTTTCTTT,CASSVLVNTEAFF
TRBV4-1,TRBJ1-2,TRBD1,few,TGCGCCAGCAGCCAAGACGGGACAGGTTATGGCTACACCTTC,CASSQDGTGYGYTF
TRBV2,TRBJ1-1,TRBD1,NA,TGTGCCAGTAGAAACAGGGGGAACACTGAAGCTTTCTTT,CASRNRGNTEAFF
TRBV7-9,TRBJ2-7,NA,few,TGTGCCAGCAGCCGCGGGGACGGATACGAGCAGTACTTC,CASSRGDGYEQYF
TRBV7-9,TRBJ2-1,NA,NA,TGTGCCAGCAGCATTCACGGGAGCCCGGTCTCAACCCTCTTC,CASSIHGSPVSTLF
TRBV7-2,TRBJ2-1,TRBD1,NA,TGTGCCAGCAGCTTTACCGGGACAGGAGTAACCAATGAGCAGTTCTTC,CASSFTGTGVTNEQFF